Listed below are T cell receptor beta chains from one sample, sequenced in a study of neurological immune-mediated disorders. TCRdb re-called the 5' RACE reads through MiXCR, storing one row per CDR3 protein. This sample yields 50,000 or so distinct CDR3 sequences, of which approximately 10% are seen a single time; 21% belongs to the top ten. Sample: PBMCs. The origin of the receptors is a woman in her 40s with HTLV-1-associated myelopathy (HAM/TSP). Each CDR3 is given without its conserved first and last residue. Each record gives: V gene, J gene, CDR3 protein.

TRBV5-1,TRBJ2-5,ASSWTFQETQY
TRBV6-2/TRBV6-3,TRBJ2-7,ASSYPPGATSYEQY
TRBV6-2/TRBV6-3,TRBJ2-3,ASSYTSGGIPGDTQY
TRBV19,TRBJ1-5,ASSQGAGQPQH
TRBV5-1,TRBJ2-3,ASSVTSRDTDTQY
TRBV6-5,TRBJ2-1,ASSPGRTEQF
TRBV9,TRBJ1-2,ASSGTGGGYT
TRBV20-1,TRBJ2-7,SARGTSGGVSDEQY
TRBV30,TRBJ2-5,AWGTGSQETQY
TRBV5-6,TRBJ2-3,ASSFIAVLGEDTQY
TRBV5-1,TRBJ1-3,ASSLERQSSGNTIY